This T cell receptor (beta chain) was retrieved from a study of blood T cell repertoires in COVID-19. Turning to the study itself: From the United States, Italy and Spain came samples of acute and convalescent COVID-19. Sources were T cells, B-cell-depleted T cells, or PBMCs; the material itself was cDNA or gDNA.

The CDR3 extends over 17 amino acids. V dropped 0 bases and J dropped 4; count of bases not matched to a gene: 7. Germline assignment: CDR1 LGHNA and CDR2 YNFKEQ. As processed by the authors: The assay estimated nucleated cells by amplifying reference gene primers. Clones were sequenced by immunoSEQ multiplex PCR, and TCRdb holds only the in-frame ones, with some missing. From that table come the V and J calls and clone size; the DNA was used to work out D and trimming. The table records about 290,000 clones, roughly 80% of them present only once. The sequencing input was peripheral blood. The genes are TRBV4-2 and TRBJ2-3, with 10 bases matching TRBD2. The sequence was obtained from a woman aged 50 to 60 with active or convalescent COVID-19. The CDR3 region has the DNA TGTGCCAGCAGCCAAGACCGTAGCGGGAGGAGGGCAGATACGCAGTATTTT. The encoded protein is CASSQDRSGRRADTQYF.